The 2 T cell receptor beta chains below come from one sample, sequenced in a study of shared clonotypes between healthy human individuals. Data came from immunoSEQ multiplex PCR; TCRdb stores just in-frame clones and leaves some out. The data show about 960,000 clones, with approximately 80% seen just once and approximately 1.5% held by the top ten. The sequenced sample was memory CD4+ T cells sorted from blood. Subset meaning: CD45RA-negative fraction. Source of these receptors: a man between 18 and 29 years old in good health.

V gene TRBV19 combines with J gene TRBJ1-1, with a weak D call TRBD1 (5 bases). The germline gives CDR1 LNHDA, CDR2 SQIVND (reference sequence). V was cut by 5 bases and J by 1 base, with 11 bases left in between. The CDR3 is 14 residues long. The chain's CDR3 is CASSPGSKNTEAFF. Written as DNA, the CDR3 is TGTGCCAGTAGTCCAGGGAGCAAGAACACTGAAGCTTTCTTT.

This clone was seen only a few times. V is TRBV13 and J is TRBJ2-1; TRBD1 or TRBD2 may be the D gene (5 bases each). V gave up 6 bases and J gave up 4 bases, with 13 bases separating them. There are 14 residues in the CDR3. Germline V gives CDR1 PRHDT, CDR2 FYEKMQ (reference sequence). The CDR3 protein is CASSLGEGYNEQFF. Written as DNA, the CDR3 is TGTGCCAGCAGTCTGGGAGAGGGGTACAATGAGCAGTTCTTC.